The 32 T cell receptor beta chains in this list originate from one sample, sequenced in a study of T-cell memory formation after mild COVID-19. TCRdb re-analysed the 5' RACE reads in MiXCR, keeping a single row per CDR3 protein. The sample includes 300,000 to 400,000 distinct CDR3 sequences, 20% to 25% of them seen just once. The sequencing sample was made of PBMCs or a T cell subset sorted from them (not recorded which). These receptors were taken from an adult woman who had mild COVID-19 (a few samples of this study predate the infection). Cell type and time point are not known.

The J gene is TRBJ1-2, the V gene TRBV6-5; D may be TRBD1 (6 bases). Germline CDR1 and CDR2: MNHEY and SVGAGI. The CDR3 sequence is 16 residues long. V dropped 6 bases and J dropped 2 bases, with 19 bases sitting between them. The CDR3 region is CASSLRPGHLNYGYTF. The CDR3 coding sequence is TGTGCCAGCAGCCTACGCCCGGGACATCTAAACTATGGCTACACCTTC.

This clonotype was observed a handful of times. CDR3 sequence reads: CASSEGQGDQPQHF. CDR3 in DNA: TGCGCCAGCAGCGAAGGACAGGGGGATCAGCCCCAGCATTTT. V usage is TRBV5-1 and J usage is TRBJ1-5; 10 bases line up with TRBD1. V trimming: 4 bases; J trimming: 5 bases; junction bases outside the gene matches: 3. The germline gives CDR1 SGHRS, CDR2 YFSETQ. The CDR3 is made up of 14 amino acids.

This clonotype showed up just a few times. The chain couples TRBV11-3 to TRBJ1-1, with TRBD1 as a possible D gene (5 bases). The V gene lost 3 bases and the J gene lost 1 base, with 12 bases spanning the gap. Per the germline V gene, CDR1 is SGHNT and CDR2 is YENEEA. This CDR3 comprises 15 residues. This CDR3 is CASSFEGIQNTEAFF. In DNA, the CDR3 is TGTGCCAGCAGCTTCGAGGGGATTCAGAACACTGAAGCTTTCTTT.

This clonotype was picked up many times. This chain links TRBV20-1 with TRBJ2-5, with a possible D match to TRBD2 (5 bases). The CDR3 runs 11 residues. CDR1 and CDR2 (germline): DFQATT, SNEGSKA (reference sequence). Deletions cut 5 bases from V and 10 bases from J, with 14 bases between. Here the CDR3 reads CSARLDRGQYF. In nucleotides, the CDR3 is TGCAGTGCTCGACTGGACCGGGGCCAGTACTTC.

The chain links TRBV12-3 or TRBV12-4 to TRBJ2-1; D is uncertain. V dropped 1 base and J dropped 2 bases, with 6 bases sitting between them. The CDR3 loop spans 14 amino acids. CDR3 sequence (DNA): TGTGCCAGCAGTTTAGAATACCCCTACAATGAGCAGTTCTTC. Amino acid sequence: CASSLEYPYNEQFF.

The chain uses TRBV12-3 or TRBV12-4 and TRBJ2-3, with 10 bases matching TRBD2. J was trimmed by 4 bases and V by 6 bases; bases with no gene match: 7. This CDR3 has 15 residues. This chain's CDR3 is CASSHSGGVADTQYF. The CDR3 DNA follows: TGTGCCAGCAGCCACAGCGGGGGGGTCGCAGATACGCAGTATTTT.

This clonotype came up a few times. This chain uses TRBV3-1 with TRBJ2-7; D not certain. Germline lookup yields CDR1 LGHDT and CDR2 YNNKEL (reference sequence). The CDR3 runs to 14 residues. V lost 0 bases and J 1 base, leaving 7 bases between the germline ends. The CDR3 region has the DNA TGTGCCAGCAGCCAAGAAGTGAGATCCTACGAGCAGTACTTC. Its protein product is CASSQEVRSYEQYF.

The V and J genes are TRBV2 and TRBJ1-5; no reliable D call. Looked up from germline, CDR1 is SNHLY and CDR2 is FYNNEI. The ends were cut back, 9 bases at V and 2 bases at J, with 11 bases in the middle. CDR3 size: 13 residues. CDR3 loop: CASAAIGNQPQHF. CDR3 nucleotides: TGTGCCAGTGCCGCCATAGGCAATCAGCCCCAGCATTTT.

CDR3 sequence reads: CASSDMDSTYYEQYF. In DNA, the CDR3 is TGCGCCAGCAGCGACATGGACAGTACCTACTACGAGCAGTACTTC. This sequence joins TRBV5-1 and TRBJ2-7; D is possibly TRBD1 (6 bases). V lost 4 bases to trimming and J lost 3 bases, with 17 bases between them. The CDR3 totals 15 residues. Germline V gives CDR1 SGHRS, CDR2 YFSETQ.

There are many counts of this clonotype. The genes are TRBV19 and TRBJ1-2; 9 bases align to TRBD1. The CDR3 is 14 residues long. Unmatched junction bases numbered 5, after V lost 8 bases and J lost 1 base. From germline, CDR1 is LNHDA and CDR2 SQIVND (reference sequence). CDR3 region: CASGTGQGNYGYTF. The CDR3 bases are TGTGCCAGTGGAACGGGACAGGGTAACTATGGCTACACCTTC.

This clonotype was counted a few times. This chain joins TRBV5-1 and TRBJ2-1, with TRBD2 matching over 11 bases. CDR1 SGHRS and CDR2 YFSETQ come from the germline V gene. V shed 2 bases, J shed 8 bases, and the junction held 6 bases outside the gene matches. The CDR3 is made up of 15 amino acids. CDR3 sequence reads: CASSLTSGSGDEQFF. For the CDR3, the DNA is TGCGCCAGCAGCTTAACTAGCGGGAGTGGAGATGAGCAGTTCTTC.

This clonotype was counted between two and nine times. The chain employs TRBV12-3 or TRBV12-4 and TRBJ2-1, with D possibly TRBD1 on 5 matching bases. V lost 3 bases, J lost 0 bases, and 12 bases lay in between. This CDR3 is built from 16 residues. Written as DNA, the CDR3 is TGTGCCAGCAGTTTGGATCAGGGTAGCTCCTACAATGAGCAGTTCTTC. Translating gives CASSLDQGSSYNEQFF.

This clonotype was picked up a small number of times. This chain joins TRBV15 and TRBJ2-7, with 9 bases aligning to TRBD2. CDR1 and CDR2 from the germline V gene are LNHNV and YYDKDF (reference sequence). V shed 3 bases and J 6 bases; nucleotides not matched to a gene: 9. The CDR3 totals 15 residues. CDR3 DNA: TGTGCCACCAGCAGGGGCCTAGCGGGACGGTTCGAGCAGTACTTC. Its protein is CATSRGLAGRFEQYF.

The gene calls are TRBV18 and TRBJ2-7; possibly TRBD2 for D (6 bases). CDR1 and CDR2 (germline): KGHSH, LQKENI. The length of the CDR3 is 12 residues. Trimming took 8 bases from V and 3 from J, leaving 11 bases between them. The CDR3 coding sequence is TGTGCCAGCGCGGGAAACAGCTACGAGCAGTACTTC. Residues: CASAGNSYEQYF.

This clonotype was recorded a few times. The chain uses TRBV11-2 and TRBJ1-2; TRBD1 aligns across 9 bases. The junction had 3 bases not matched to a gene; V was cut back by 1 base and J by 3 bases. Germline CDR1 reads SGHAT; CDR2 reads FQNNGV. The CDR3 totals 15 residues. The CDR3 loop is CASSLGDRADYGYTF. For the CDR3, the DNA is TGTGCCAGCAGCTTAGGGGACAGGGCGGACTATGGCTACACCTTC.

This chain links TRBV6-5 with TRBJ2-1; the D call may be TRBD1 or TRBD2 (5 bases each). Germline assignment: CDR1 MNHEY and CDR2 SVGAGI. There are 12 residues in the CDR3. Deletions cut 5 bases from V and 10 bases from J, with 12 bases between. CDR3 sequence (DNA): TGTGCCAGCAGTCGGGACCGCATAGAGCAGTTCTTC. Translated, it gives CASSRDRIEQFF.

Only a few counts were recorded for this clonotype. The J gene is TRBJ2-5, the V gene TRBV6-2 or TRBV6-3; 7 bases map to TRBD2. This CDR3 has 16 amino acids. CDR1 MNHEY and CDR2 SVGEGT come from the germline V gene. V dropped 5 bases and J dropped 5; count of bases not matched to a gene: 14. CDR3 amino acids: CASSPLSGTRWETQYF. DNA for the CDR3: TGTGCCAGCAGTCCCCTAAGCGGGACTCGGTGGGAGACCCAGTACTTC.

This chain uses TRBV29-1 with TRBJ2-1; D not certain. V was cut by 3 bases and J by 2 bases, with 8 bases left in between. CDR3 length equals 13 residues. Germline V lookup: CDR1 SQVTM, CDR2 ANQGSEA. The CDR3 reads CSVEFLPYNEQFF. The CDR3 DNA sequence: TGCAGCGTTGAGTTCTTACCCTACAATGAGCAGTTCTTC.

Here the CDR3 reads CASSMTGGLNQPQHF. CDR3 coding DNA: TGTGCCAGTAGTATGACAGGGGGCCTAAATCAGCCCCAGCATTTT. This chain links TRBV19 with TRBJ1-5; TRBD1 agrees at 10 bases. The ends lost 3 bases at V and 4 bases at J; junction bases unmatched: 3. CDR3 size: 15 residues. Germline V gene sequence: CDR1 LNHDA, CDR2 SQIVND (reference sequence).

This clonotype was seen a few times. The chain links TRBV6-5 to TRBJ1-6; no clear D. Per the germline V gene, CDR1 is MNHEY and CDR2 is SVGAGI. V was clipped by 4 bases and J by 14 bases, with 18 bases between them. The CDR3 contains 14 residues. CDR3 residues: CASSSGRALRALHF. The DNA for the CDR3 is TGTGCCAGCAGTTCCGGCCGGGCCCTTCGGGCCCTCCACTTT.

This chain joins TRBV15 and TRBJ1-4; D remains unclear. CDR3 length: 14 residues. CDR1 and CDR2 (germline): LNHNV, YYDKDF (reference sequence). Trimming pared 0 bases from V and 10 bases from J, leaving 12 bases between. CDR3 amino acids: CATSRDTLKAKLFF. The CDR3 DNA reads as TGTGCCACCAGCAGAGATACGCTTAAGGCAAAACTGTTTTTT.

The V gene is TRBV29-1, the J gene TRBJ1-1, with D perhaps TRBD1 (6 bases). The V and J ends lost 7 bases and 1 base respectively, with 13 bases between them. Germline V gene sequence: CDR1 SQVTM, CDR2 ANQGSEA. The CDR3 sequence is 13 residues long. The DNA for the CDR3 is TGCAGCGCCGTAGGGGGGTCGAACACTGAAGCTTTCTTT. Its translation is CSAVGGSNTEAFF.

The CDR3 bases are TGCAGCGCCAGACTAGCGGGGGAGTACCAAGAGACCCAGTACTTC. Translated, it gives CSARLAGEYQETQYF. V is TRBV29-1 and J is TRBJ2-5; 12 bases are a match to TRBD2. The CDR3 is 15 residues long. Germline values: CDR1 SQVTM, CDR2 ANQGSEA. Trimming removed 7 bases from V and 0 bases from J; junction bases left unmatched: 6.

The chain is built from TRBV4-1 and TRBJ2-7; 10 bases align to TRBD1. Germline V gene data show CDR1 as MGHRA and CDR2 as YSYEKL. The CDR3 extends over 16 amino acids. J gave up 3 bases and V 4 bases, and 9 bases lay outside the gene matches. The CDR3 spells CASSPTSGTGVYEQYF. In DNA, the CDR3 is TGCGCCAGCAGCCCGACCTCCGGGACAGGGGTCTACGAGCAGTACTTC.

This sequence joins TRBV24-1 and TRBJ2-1; D may be TRBD1 (6 bases). This CDR3 spans 14 amino acids. Germline CDR1 and CDR2: KGHDR and SFDVKD. V was clipped by 5 bases and J by 7 bases, with 14 bases between them. CDR3 DNA sequence: TGTGCCACCAGTGCCATGCTTACAGGGAATGAGCAGTTCTTC. It specifies CATSAMLTGNEQFF.

The chain couples TRBV11-3 to TRBJ2-7, with 11 bases identical to TRBD1. V was clipped by 5 bases and J by 6 bases; unmatched bases: 3. This CDR3 has 13 amino acids. From germline, CDR1 is SGHNT and CDR2 YENEEA. The CDR3 reads CASSRGTGGEQYF. Written as DNA, the CDR3 is TGTGCCAGCAGCCGAGGGACAGGGGGCGAGCAGTACTTC.

The rearrangement uses TRBV7-2 and TRBJ1-1; 7 nucleotides agree with TRBD1. The CDR3 loop spans 14 amino acids. The V and J ends lost 2 bases and 4 bases, in that order; junction bases with no gene match: 4. Germline CDR1 SGHTA, CDR2 FQGNSA. DNA for the CDR3: TGTGCCAGCAGCTTAAACAGGGGAGCCACTGAAGCTTTCTTT. It encodes CASSLNRGATEAFF.

This clonotype was detected a few times. V gene TRBV12-3 or TRBV12-4 combines with J gene TRBJ1-4; D remains ambiguous. The CDR3 length is 13 residues. V lost 5 bases and J 3 bases, leaving 7 bases between the germline ends. In nucleotides, the CDR3 is TGTGCCAGCAGTCCAAGTCCTAATGAAAAACTGTTTTTT. As protein: CASSPSPNEKLFF.

The chain carries TRBV9 and TRBJ1-1; a weak D match, TRBD1 (6 bases). The V gene's germline CDR1 is SGDLS and CDR2 YYNGEE. With 0 bases removed from V and 0 bases from J, the gap between germline ends came to 12 bases. The length of the CDR3 is 16 residues. CDR3 sequence reads: CASSVGEGEMNTEAFF. CDR3 nucleotide sequence: TGTGCCAGCAGCGTAGGAGAGGGGGAGATGAACACTGAAGCTTTCTTT.

This clonotype was found many times. The J gene is TRBJ2-3, the V gene TRBV9; no clear D. In germline, CDR1 is SGDLS, CDR2 YYNGEE. The CDR3 consists of 15 residues. V was trimmed by 0 bases and J by 1 base, leaving 9 bases between them. CDR3 in amino acids: CASSVVDLRTDTQYF. CDR3 DNA: TGTGCCAGCAGCGTAGTAGACCTCCGCACAGATACGCAGTATTTT. Filled out from reference TRBV9 and TRBJ2-3, the complete variable domain reads DSGVTQTPKHLITATGQRVTLRCSPRSGDLSVYWYQQSLDQGLQFLIQYYNGEERAKGNILERFSAQQFPDLHSELNLSSLELGDSALYFCASSVVDLRTDTQYFGPGTRLTVL.

In this sample, this clonotype turned up a few times. The chain links TRBV7-9 to TRBJ2-1; no reliable D call. CDR3 length equals 19 residues. V dropped 3 bases and J dropped 7 bases, with 28 bases sitting between them. In germline, CDR1 is SEHNR, CDR2 FQNEAQ (reference sequence). CDR3 sequence: CASSFRPSVGEVGTNEQFF. The CDR3 DNA is TGTGCCAGCAGCTTTAGACCCTCAGTTGGTGAAGTAGGTACGAATGAGCAGTTCTTC.

At least ten counts were recorded for this clonotype. The rearrangement uses TRBV20-1 and TRBJ2-6; D gene unclear. Trimming shortened V by 1 base and J by 2 bases, and 12 bases separated the two germline ends. The CDR3 spans 16 residues. In germline, CDR1 is DFQATT, CDR2 SNEGSKA (reference sequence). The CDR3, as DNA: TGCAGTGCTAGAGTTTCCATCATCACTGGGGCCAACGTCCTGACTTTC. This encodes CSARVSIITGANVLTF.